Each of the 5 T cell receptor beta chains below was sequenced from the same sample in a study of blood T cell repertoires in COVID-19. Generated by immunoSEQ multiplex PCR, the TCRdb table keeps only in-frame clones and is missing some. Of roughly 140,000 clones listed, about nine tenths are singletons. Input material: peripheral blood. The source is a woman in her seventies with acute or convalescent COVID-19.

The chain combines TRBV7-2 with TRBJ2-7; 9 bases agree with TRBD2. The CDR3 is 15 amino acids. Unmatched junction bases numbered 10, after V lost 5 bases and J lost 5 bases. The germline CDR1 and CDR2 sequences are SGHTA and FQGNSA. CDR3: CASSPAGGAADEQYF. CDR3 sequence (DNA): TGTGCCAGCAGCCCTGCGGGGGGGGCCGCCGACGAGCAGTACTTC.

The chain employs TRBV11-3 and TRBJ2-5, with TRBD1 matching 9 bases. Unmatched junction bases numbered 14, after V lost 7 bases and J lost 2 bases. The CDR3 spans 17 residues. The germline gives CDR1 SGHNT, CDR2 YENEEA. The CDR3 DNA sequence: TGTGCCAGCATACCACGTAGGGACAGGGCCGTACAAGAGACCCAGTACTTC. This gives the protein CASIPRRDRAVQETQYF.

V and J are TRBV7-2 and TRBJ2-2; 7 positions match TRBD1. The CDR3 has 16 amino acids. Germline V gives CDR1 SGHTA, CDR2 FQGNSA. V shed 5 bases, J shed 1 base, and the junction held 7 bases outside the gene matches. The CDR3 reads CASSPRWDRNTGELFF. CDR3 sequence (DNA): TGTGCCAGCAGCCCCCGTTGGGACAGGAACACCGGGGAGCTGTTTTTT.

CDR3 DNA sequence: TGTGCCAGCAGCAGGACTAGCGGGGGGACCACAGATACGCAGTATTTT. Encoded protein: CASSRTSGGTTDTQYF. V and J are TRBV7-9 and TRBJ2-3; 14 bases line up with TRBD2. The V gene's germline CDR1 is SEHNR and CDR2 FQNEAQ (reference sequence). After removal of 5 bases from V and 2 bases from J, the junction contained 3 bases not matched to a gene. The CDR3 runs to 16 residues. Together with reference TRBV7-9 and TRBJ2-3, the CDR3 gives the full variable domain: DTGVSQNPRHKITKRGQNVTFRCDPISEHNRLYWYRQTLGQGPEFLTYFQNEAQLEKSRLLSDRFSAERPKGSFSTLEIQRTEQGDSAMYLCASSRTSGGTTDTQYFGPGTRLTVL.

CDR3 DNA sequence: TGTGCCAGCTCACTCCTCCCGTCGGTCCCGGTCGAGCAGTACTTC. Amino acid sequence: CASSLLPSVPVEQYF. The chain carries TRBV18 and TRBJ2-7, with unresolved D. CDR3 length: 15 amino acids. The V end was cut by 4 bases, the J end by 6 bases, with 19 bases between. The germline gives CDR1 KGHSH, CDR2 LQKENI.